Shown below are 20 T cell receptor beta chains from a single sample sequenced in a study of blood T cell repertoires in COVID-19 (TCRdb year 2020). Library preparation employed the immunoSEQ multiplex PCR assay. This immuneACCESS table, as held by TCRdb, lists in-frame sequences with V and J called but not all clones. Of the missing ones, under half trace to an unresolved V gene in checked studies; the others have no known cause. The sample table records approximately 97,000 clones; approximately 86% of these occur just once. Approximately 18% of the sample lies in the top ten. The specimen sequenced was peripheral blood. The receptors come from a woman aged 80 or over with acute or convalescent COVID-19.

This chain uses TRBV27 with TRBJ2-2; 7 bases map to TRBD1. In germline, CDR1 is MNHEY, CDR2 SMNVEV (reference sequence). With 2 bases clipped from V and 7 bases from J, the junction kept 4 bases outside the gene matches. The CDR3 runs 14 residues. This CDR3 is CASSLDRAGGELFF. In nucleotides, the CDR3 is TGTGCCAGCAGTTTAGACAGGGCGGGCGGGGAGCTGTTTTTT.

The J gene is TRBJ1-6, the V gene TRBV10-3; D not resolved. There are 14 residues in the CDR3. Germline CDR1 is ENHRY and CDR2 is SYGVKD. V lost 10 bases to trimming and J lost 4 bases, with 14 bases between them. The CDR3 sequence: CATRVGQYNSPLHF. As DNA, the CDR3 is TGTGCCACCCGCGTTGGTCAATATAATTCACCCCTCCACTTT.

The chain links TRBV2 to TRBJ1-2; TRBD1 matches at 7 bases. The CDR3 is 15 amino acids. CDR1 SNHLY and CDR2 FYNNEI come from the germline V gene. V lost 0 bases, J lost 4 bases, and 5 bases stayed unmatched. The CDR3 protein is CASSEAMAGGYGYTF. The CDR3 DNA sequence: TGTGCCAGCAGTGAAGCGATGGCAGGGGGCTATGGCTACACCTTC.

This clone has more than one count but fewer than ten. The chain is built from TRBV5-6 and TRBJ1-2; D may be TRBD1 (5 bases). The CDR3 is made up of 12 amino acids. Deletions cut 4 bases from V and 8 bases from J, with 12 bases between. Germline values: CDR1 SGHDT, CDR2 YYEEEE. The CDR3: CASSPQGRGYTF. DNA of the CDR3: TGTGCCAGCAGCCCGCAGGGCAGAGGCTACACCTTC.

As concerns this clone: Other DNA sequences within the sample encode an identical CDR3. This chain uses TRBV4-1 with TRBJ2-1; 11 positions agree with TRBD2. The CDR3 is 14 residues long. Trimming cost V 9 bases and J 8 bases; bases outside gene matches: 9. Germline CDR1 is MGHRA and CDR2 is YSYEKL. CDR3: CASRLAGGRDEQFF. The CDR3 DNA is TGCGCCAGTAGGCTAGCGGGGGGCCGGGATGAGCAGTTCTTC.

This clone was recorded a few times. The rearrangement uses TRBV18 and TRBJ2-6, with 7 bases that match TRBD1. The CDR3 is 16 residues long. The germline V gene encodes CDR1 KGHSH and CDR2 LQKENI. Losses at the gene ends were 3 bases for V and 4 bases for J; bases not matched to a gene: 6. The CDR3 spells CASSPFRGSGANVLTF. The CDR3 region has the DNA TGTGCCAGCTCACCGTTCAGGGGGTCCGGGGCCAACGTCCTGACTTTC.

The genes are TRBV4-2 and TRBJ2-1, with D maybe TRBD2 (5 bases). This CDR3 is 15 amino acids long. V shed 0 bases and J shed 1 base, with 7 bases lying between them. Germline CDR1 and CDR2: LGHNA and YNFKEQ. The CDR3 DNA reads TGTGCCAGCAGCCAAGACAGAGGGTCCTACAATGAGCAGTTCTTC. Amino acids: CASSQDRGSYNEQFF.

This clone was counted a single time. This chain uses TRBV19 with TRBJ2-1; 12 bases are a match to TRBD2. The V and J ends lost 5 bases and 8 bases, in that order; junction bases with no gene match: 16. CDR3 length: 18 residues. Germline CDR1 reads LNHDA; CDR2 reads SQIVND (reference sequence). CDR3 bases: TGTGCCAGTAGTGCTCGGACTAGCGGGGCCGGTTACCTTCATGAGCAGTTCTTC. Translating it yields CASSARTSGAGYLHEQFF.

This chain uses TRBV24-1 with TRBJ2-3; 8 bases are shared with TRBD2. Germline trimming cut 5 bases from V and 2 bases from J; bases unmatched to any gene: 5. This CDR3 is built from 15 residues. In germline, CDR1 is KGHDR, CDR2 SFDVKD. CDR3 region: CATSAKRGHTDTQYF. Written as DNA, the CDR3 is TGTGCCACCAGTGCCAAGCGGGGGCACACAGATACGCAGTATTTT.

The chain is built from TRBV24-1 and TRBJ2-3; 10 positions match TRBD1. V was clipped by 9 bases and J by 2 bases; unmatched bases: 7. CDR3 length: 15 amino acids. Germline CDR1 and CDR2: KGHDR and SFDVKD. CDR3 sequence reads: CATGTGQGFTDTQYF. CDR3 bases: TGTGCCACCGGAACGGGACAGGGGTTCACAGATACGCAGTATTTT.

The V and J genes are TRBV7-9 and TRBJ2-7, with 8 bases identical to TRBD2. The V gene's germline CDR1 is SEHNR and CDR2 FQNEAQ (reference sequence). This CDR3 comprises 13 residues. Unmatched junction bases numbered 5, after V lost 5 bases and J lost 5 bases. The CDR3 here is CASSPSGGHEQYF. Here the CDR3 DNA reads TGTGCCAGCAGCCCCAGCGGGGGCCACGAGCAGTACTTC.

This clone was observed a few times. The chain joins TRBV18 to TRBJ2-7; D possibly corresponds to TRBD2 (5 bases). Between the trimmed V and J ends, which lost 6 bases and 0 bases, there was a span of 6 bases. CDR1 is KGHSH, CDR2 LQKENI, per germline. CDR3 length equals 12 residues. The DNA for the CDR3 is TGTGCCAGCTCGGGGAGCTCCTACGAGCAGTACTTC. Encoded protein: CASSGSSYEQYF.

The rearrangement joins TRBV18 to TRBJ1-2, with 9 bases lining up with TRBD1. The V and J ends lost 8 bases and 4 bases, in that order; junction bases with no gene match: 5. CDR3 length: 13 amino acids. Germline CDR1 is KGHSH and CDR2 is LQKENI. DNA for the CDR3: TGTGCCAGCACAGGGGGCTTGGGCTATGGCTACACCTTC. Translating it yields CASTGGLGYGYTF.

The gene calls are TRBV5-1 and TRBJ2-7; TRBD2 agrees at 10 bases. Losses at the gene ends were 4 bases for V and 2 bases for J; bases not matched to a gene: 6. In germline, CDR1 is SGHRS, CDR2 YFSETQ. This CDR3 is built from 15 residues. CDR3 DNA: TGCGCCAGCAGCGCTAGCGGGGGACCCACCTACGAGCAGTACTTC. Its protein product is CASSASGGPTYEQYF.

The chain employs TRBV24-1 and TRBJ2-5; TRBD1 matches 8 bases. The CDR3 has 15 residues. Germline V gene sequence: CDR1 KGHDR, CDR2 SFDVKD. The junction had 4 bases not matched to a gene; V was cut back by 5 bases and J by 0 bases. The CDR3: CATSVGTGYQETQYF. CDR3 nucleotides: TGTGCCACCAGTGTCGGGACAGGCTACCAAGAGACCCAGTACTTC.

This clone has just one count. The genes are TRBV5-1 and TRBJ2-7; 8 nucleotides line up with TRBD1. The V and J ends lost 4 bases and 5 bases, in that order; junction bases with no gene match: 8. CDR1 is SGHRS and CDR2 is YFSETQ in the germline V gene. The CDR3 is made up of 14 amino acids. The CDR3 DNA reads as TGCGCCAGCAGCCGCTGGACAGGGCAAAACGAGCAGTACTTC. Its translation: CASSRWTGQNEQYF.

This chain links TRBV7-9 with TRBJ2-6; a possible D gene is TRBD1 (6 bases). Germline V gene lookup returns CDR1 SEHNR and CDR2 FQNEAQ (reference sequence). CDR3 size: 15 residues. Trimming pared 4 bases from V and 12 bases from J, leaving 19 bases between. Here the CDR3 reads CASSSSGTQGLVLTF. In nucleotides, the CDR3 is TGTGCCAGCAGCTCCTCCGGGACACAAGGACTCGTCCTGACTTTC.

The chain links TRBV5-6 to TRBJ1-5; D is unresolved. CDR3 length: 15 residues. The ends were cut back, 1 base at V and 3 bases at J, with 11 bases in the middle. Germline V gives CDR1 SGHDT, CDR2 YYEEEE. The CDR3 region is CASSLLSVLNQPQHF. The CDR3 DNA is TGTGCCAGCAGCTTGTTATCGGTACTCAATCAGCCCCAGCATTTT.

This chain joins TRBV2 and TRBJ2-2; 9 bases are a match to TRBD1. This CDR3 has 15 amino acids. V shed 8 bases and J 4 bases; nucleotides not matched to a gene: 8. The V gene's germline CDR1 is SNHLY and CDR2 FYNNEI. This CDR3 reads CASGGTGRPTGELFF. The CDR3 nucleotides read TGTGCCAGCGGGGGGACAGGGCGGCCCACCGGGGAGCTGTTTTTT.

In this sample, this clone turned up once. The V gene is TRBV2, the J gene TRBJ1-6; D may be TRBD1 (5 bases). The CDR3 has 16 residues. The V end lost 2 bases, the J end lost 5 bases, and 13 bases lay between the germline ends. The V gene's germline CDR1 is SNHLY and CDR2 FYNNEI. CDR3 DNA sequence: TGTGCCAGCAGTGAAAAAGGGGAACGGAATAATTCACCCCTCCACTTT. The encoded protein is CASSEKGERNNSPLHF.